The clone carrying this T cell receptor beta chain was counted once. The CDR3 is made up of 14 amino acids. V was trimmed by 4 bases and J by 0 bases, leaving 7 bases between them. The V gene's germline CDR1 is MGHRA and CDR2 YSYEKL. This specimen comes from a study of blood T cell repertoires in COVID-19. Background on the study: From the United States, Italy and Spain came samples of acute and convalescent COVID-19. T cells, B-cell-depleted T cells, or PBMCs provided the cDNA or gDNA that served as material.

Authors' data handling: Estimates of nucleated cell counts were drawn from the amplification of reference gene primers. The method was immunoSEQ multiplex PCR; TCRdb's version includes in-frame clones alone and lacks a portion of them. D and trimming were read from the DNA, whereas the V and J calls and clone size are those reported in that table. In the table there are about 320,000 clones, about four fifths of which are singletons. This receptor was identified in a woman aged 50 to 65 with acute or convalescent COVID-19. The material sequenced was peripheral blood. V is TRBV4-1 and J is TRBJ1-3; no clear D gene. CDR3 sequence (DNA): TGCGCCAGCAGCCCCGAGGCCTCTGGAAACACCATATATTTT. Translated: CASSPEASGNTIYF.